This T cell receptor beta chain derives from a study of blood T cell repertoires in COVID-19. For the study at large: Both acute and convalescent COVID-19 samples were obtained from the United States, Italy and Spain. Sources were T cells, B-cell-depleted T cells, or PBMCs; the material itself was cDNA or gDNA.

Authors' processing steps: From reference gene primer amplification, estimates of nucleated cell counts were derived. TCRdb's copy holds only in-frame clones and misses some; the assay was immunoSEQ multiplex PCR. The DNA was the basis for D and trimming; V, J and clone size are from that table. The data show 150,000 to 200,000 clones, 88% seen once. This CDR3 is 15 amino acids long. V lost 5 bases and J 5 bases, leaving 13 bases between the germline ends. Germline assignment: CDR1 SGHTA and CDR2 FQGNSA. The receptor comes from a human donor in a cohort sampled during active COVID-19. Specimen: peripheral blood. The V call is TRBV7-2, the J call TRBJ1-6; TRBD1 is a possible D gene (5 bases). The CDR3 DNA is TGTGCCAGCAGCCCACCCCGGACAAATAATTCACCCCTCCACTTT. It yields the protein CASSPPRTNNSPLHF. Supplemented by reference TRBV7-2 and TRBJ1-6, the full variable domain reads GAGVSQSPSNKVTEKGKDVELRCDPISGHTALYWYRQSLGQGLEFLIYFQGNSAPDKSGLPSDRFSAERTGGSVSTLTIQRTQQEDSAVYLCASSPPRTNNSPLHFGNGTRLTVT.